This is a list of T cell receptor beta chains from one sample in a study of cytotoxic CD8 clonotypes in ibrutinib-treated CLL. Method: immunoSEQ multiplex PCR; TCRdb's copy keeps in-frame clones and lacks some. This table has about 130,000 clones, more than 75% appearing once. The material was PBMCs, obtained after 24 months of ibrutinib treatment. The receptor set was obtained from a human donor with chronic lymphocytic leukemia. CDR3s include the opening cysteine and the closing phenylalanine or tryptophan. Each record gives: V gene, J gene, clone size, D gene, CDR3 protein, CDR3 DNA. D genes are given only for firm matches. Clone size is given for some rows only: seen once, a few or many times, or a class if the clone is expanded.

V gene: TRBV7-7
J gene: TRBJ2-5
clone size: once
D gene: NA
CDR3 protein: CASSTRPPGTGETQYF
CDR3 DNA: TGTGCCAGCAGCACCCGCCCCCCGGGGACCGGCGAGACCCAGTACTTC

V gene: TRBV2
J gene: TRBJ1-5
clone size: few
D gene: NA
CDR3 protein: CASRETGFSNQPQHF
CDR3 DNA: TGTGCCAGCAGGGAAACAGGGTTTAGCAATCAGCCCCAGCATTTT

V gene: TRBV19
J gene: TRBJ1-5
clone size: NA
D gene: TRBD1
CDR3 protein: CASSRDRDQPQHF
CDR3 DNA: TGTGCCAGTAGTCGGGACAGGGATCAGCCCCAGCATTTT

V gene: TRBV6-5
J gene: TRBJ2-5
clone size: NA
D gene: NA
CDR3 protein: CASSYGGREETQYF
CDR3 DNA: TGTGCCAGCAGTTACGGGGGGCGCGAAGAGACCCAGTACTTC

V gene: TRBV29-1
J gene: TRBJ2-3
clone size: NA
D gene: TRBD2
CDR3 protein: CSAVTGGAGDTQYF
CDR3 DNA: TGCAGCGCCGTAACCGGGGGGGCGGGAGATACGCAGTATTTT

V gene: TRBV7-9
J gene: TRBJ2-3
clone size: NA
D gene: NA
CDR3 protein: CASSLLHTDTQYF
CDR3 DNA: TGTGCCAGCAGCTTACTACACACAGATACGCAGTATTTT

V gene: TRBV10-3
J gene: TRBJ2-3
clone size: NA
D gene: NA
CDR3 protein: CAISESTGPSGWYF
CDR3 DNA: TGTGCCATCAGTGAGTCGACGGGGCCCTCCGGGTGGTATTTT

V gene: TRBV6-5
J gene: TRBJ1-4
clone size: once
D gene: NA
CDR3 protein: CASSYSRGHNEKLFF
CDR3 DNA: TGTGCCAGCAGTTACTCGAGGGGTCATAATGAAAAACTGTTTTTT

V gene: TRBV28
J gene: TRBJ1-2
clone size: NA
D gene: TRBD1
CDR3 protein: CASSPGTAGHGYTF
CDR3 DNA: TGTGCCAGCAGTCCCGGGACAGCCGGGCATGGCTACACCTTC

V gene: TRBV27
J gene: TRBJ2-1
clone size: NA
D gene: NA
CDR3 protein: CASSPPNLREQFF
CDR3 DNA: TGTGCCAGCAGTCCCCCGAATCTGCGTGAGCAGTTCTTC

V gene: TRBV7-8
J gene: TRBJ1-5
clone size: NA
D gene: NA
CDR3 protein: CASSLAPGVGNQPQHF
CDR3 DNA: TGTGCCAGCAGCTTAGCTCCAGGGGTGGGCAATCAGCCCCAGCATTTT

V gene: TRBV5-5
J gene: TRBJ2-3
clone size: NA
D gene: NA
CDR3 protein: CASSPGGASTDTQYF
CDR3 DNA: TGTGCCAGCAGCCCCGGCGGGGCTAGCACAGATACGCAGTATTTT

V gene: TRBV19
J gene: TRBJ2-4
clone size: NA
D gene: TRBD1
CDR3 protein: CASSPGTGANIQYF
CDR3 DNA: TGTGCCAGTAGTCCCGGGACAGGGGCGAACATTCAGTACTTC

V gene: TRBV18
J gene: TRBJ2-7
clone size: NA
D gene: NA
CDR3 protein: CASSEDQNYEQYF
CDR3 DNA: TGTGCCAGCTCCGAGGACCAAAACTACGAGCAGTACTTC

V gene: TRBV27
J gene: TRBJ2-1
clone size: once
D gene: NA
CDR3 protein: CASSWRRSYNEQFF
CDR3 DNA: TGTGCCAGCAGTTGGCGACGCTCCTACAATGAGCAGTTCTTC

V gene: TRBV7-3
J gene: TRBJ2-2
clone size: NA
D gene: TRBD2
CDR3 protein: CASSPDGASGGTGELFF
CDR3 DNA: TGTGCCAGCAGCCCGGACGGGGCTAGCGGGGGAACCGGGGAGCTGTTTTTT

V gene: TRBV5-6
J gene: TRBJ1-3
clone size: NA
D gene: NA
CDR3 protein: CASSLVGGNTIYF
CDR3 DNA: TGTGCCAGCAGCTTGGTGGGCGGAAACACCATATATTTT